This T cell receptor (beta chain) is drawn from a study of blood T cell repertoires in COVID-19. Across the study: Italy, Spain and the United States were the sources of the convalescent and acute COVID-19 samples. PBMCs, B-cell-depleted T cells, or T cells were the source of the cDNA or gDNA that made up the material.

Original handling: Nucleated cell counts were estimated from reference gene primer amplification. Data came from immunoSEQ multiplex PCR; TCRdb stores just in-frame clones and leaves some out. V and J calls plus clone size are reproduced from that table; the DNA served to infer D and trimming. The table has around 200,000 clones, more than 75% seen once. The CDR3 has 15 amino acids. V lost 1 base and J lost 1, with 7 bases in between. Germline lookup yields CDR1 SGHAT and CDR2 FQNNGV. The TCR originated in an elderly man with acute or convalescent COVID-19. Sequenced input: peripheral blood. This chain links TRBV11-2 with TRBJ2-2, with D unresolved. CDR3 sequence reads: CASSLGAGNTGELFF. CDR3 nucleotide sequence: TGTGCCAGCAGCTTAGGGGCCGGGAACACCGGGGAGCTGTTTTTT.